This TCR beta chain was identified in a study of blood T cell repertoires in COVID-19. Overall study: COVID-19 samples, acute and convalescent, were from the United States, Italy and Spain.

This CDR3 spans 14 amino acids. J lost 2 bases, V lost 6 bases, and 10 bases had no gene match. Germline CDR1 SQVTM, CDR2 ANQGSEA. Generated by immunoSEQ multiplex PCR, the TCRdb table keeps only in-frame clones and is missing some. The table records hundreds of thousands of clones, 89% of them present only once. The V and J genes are TRBV29-1 and TRBJ2-7; TRBD2 matches at 7 bases. This clonotype originated in a man in his 60s who had recovered from COVID-19. The source material was PBMCs or T cells enriched from blood (not recorded which). The CDR3 bases are TGCAGCGTCGCGAGGAGCGGGACCACCTACGAGCAGTACTTC. Its protein product is CSVARSGTTYEQYF.